Listed below are T cell receptor beta chains from one sample, sequenced in a study of T cells in Graves' hyperthyroidism and ophthalmopathy. Using its own MiXCR run on the multiplex PCR reads, TCRdb lists one record per CDR3 protein. Here the sample spans hundreds of thousands of distinct CDR3 sequences, 11% to 15% being singletons. Sample: blood. These receptors were collected from a woman in her late teens or twenties with Graves' hyperthyroidism. The CDR3 runs from the conserved cysteine through the conserved F or W. Each record gives: clone size, V gene, D gene, J gene, CDR3 DNA, CDR3 protein. D genes are given only for firm matches. Not every row has a clone size; where given, it reads once, few, many or a size class.

clone_size: -
v_call: TRBV6-4
d_call: -
j_call: TRBJ2-5
cdr3_nt: TGTGCCAGCAGTGGTAAGGGGTTGTCAGAGACCCAGTACTTC
cdr3_aa: CASSGKGLSETQYF

clone_size: -
v_call: TRBV5-5
d_call: TRBD1
j_call: TRBJ2-5
cdr3_nt: TGTGCCAGCAGCTTGGAAAGGGGGCAAACGAAGACCCAGTACTTC
cdr3_aa: CASSLERGQTKTQYF

clone_size: -
v_call: TRBV7-9
d_call: -
j_call: TRBJ2-2
cdr3_nt: TGTGCCAGCAGCGACCCTACCGGGGAGCTGTTTTTT
cdr3_aa: CASSDPTGELFF

clone_size: -
v_call: TRBV6-1
d_call: -
j_call: TRBJ2-6
cdr3_nt: TGTGCCAGCAGTGAAATATCTGGGGCCAACGTCCTGACTTTC
cdr3_aa: CASSEISGANVLTF

clone_size: -
v_call: TRBV12-3/TRBV12-4
d_call: -
j_call: TRBJ2-2
cdr3_nt: TGTGCCAGCAGTTGGGGACCGAAACGCAACACCGGGGAGCTGTTTTTT
cdr3_aa: CASSWGPKRNTGELFF

clone_size: -
v_call: TRBV19
d_call: -
j_call: TRBJ2-7
cdr3_nt: TGTGCCAGTAGTATGTCAGGGGCCTCCTACGAGCAGTACTTC
cdr3_aa: CASSMSGASYEQYF

clone_size: many
v_call: TRBV6-2/TRBV6-3
d_call: TRBD2
j_call: TRBJ2-2
cdr3_nt: TGTGCCAGCAGTTATTACAGCGGGACGGGCACCGGGGAGCTGTTTTTT
cdr3_aa: CASSYYSGTGTGELFF

clone_size: few
v_call: TRBV24-1
d_call: TRBD2
j_call: TRBJ2-7
cdr3_nt: TGTGCCTTTCTGCGACTAGCGAGGTTCTCCTACGAGCAGTACTTC
cdr3_aa: CAFLRLARFSYEQYF

clone_size: many
v_call: TRBV27
d_call: -
j_call: TRBJ2-1
cdr3_nt: TGTGCCAGCAGTTTGGGCAAGGTCAATGAGCAGTTCTTC
cdr3_aa: CASSLGKVNEQFF

clone_size: many
v_call: TRBV6-5
d_call: -
j_call: TRBJ2-5
cdr3_nt: TGTGCCAGCAGTTACTCGATGGGCGGCCCAGCCCAGTACTTC
cdr3_aa: CASSYSMGGPAQYF

clone_size: few
v_call: TRBV20-1
d_call: -
j_call: TRBJ1-6
cdr3_nt: TGCAGTGCTAGACCCGAAAGGACCTATAATTCACCCCTCCACTTT
cdr3_aa: CSARPERTYNSPLHF

clone_size: -
v_call: TRBV12-3/TRBV12-4
d_call: TRBD1
j_call: TRBJ2-7
cdr3_nt: TGTGCCAGCAGTACGGGACAGGGGGCGAGGGAGCAGTACTTC
cdr3_aa: CASSTGQGAREQYF

clone_size: few
v_call: TRBV19
d_call: -
j_call: TRBJ1-5
cdr3_nt: TGTGCCAGTAGCCCAAGAGGGATATATAGCAATCAGCCCCAGCATTTT
cdr3_aa: CASSPRGIYSNQPQHF

clone_size: many
v_call: TRBV7-9
d_call: -
j_call: TRBJ1-4
cdr3_nt: TGTGCCAGCAGTCCCCCGGGGGCTTATGAAAAACTGTTTTTT
cdr3_aa: CASSPPGAYEKLFF

clone_size: many
v_call: TRBV20-1
d_call: TRBD1
j_call: TRBJ2-7
cdr3_nt: TGCAGTGCTAAAAACACAGGGGGTTTCTACGAGCAGTACTTC
cdr3_aa: CSAKNTGGFYEQYF

clone_size: -
v_call: TRBV7-8
d_call: -
j_call: TRBJ1-1
cdr3_nt: TGTGCCAGCAGCTTAGGGGCCAGCTACACTGAAGCTTTCTTT
cdr3_aa: CASSLGASYTEAFF

clone_size: -
v_call: TRBV9
d_call: TRBD1
j_call: TRBJ1-5
cdr3_nt: TGTGCCAGCAGCGTAGTGAGGGGGCCCGATCTCCGTAGCAATCAGCCCCAGCATTTT
cdr3_aa: CASSVVRGPDLRSNQPQHF

clone_size: few
v_call: TRBV19
d_call: TRBD1
j_call: TRBJ2-2
cdr3_nt: TGTGCCAGTAGACCGGGACAGGGCGCGGCTACCGGGGAGCTGTTTTTT
cdr3_aa: CASRPGQGAATGELFF

clone_size: few
v_call: TRBV27
d_call: -
j_call: TRBJ1-6
cdr3_nt: TGTGCCAGCAGTTTAGTCGAGTTTCTGGGTTCACCCCTCCACTTT
cdr3_aa: CASSLVEFLGSPLHF

clone_size: many
v_call: TRBV13
d_call: -
j_call: TRBJ2-7
cdr3_nt: TGTGCCAGCAGCTTAGGACCTCTCGAGCAGTACTTC
cdr3_aa: CASSLGPLEQYF

clone_size: few
v_call: TRBV24-1
d_call: TRBD2
j_call: TRBJ2-5
cdr3_nt: TGTGCCACCAGTGATCGTCTTGCGGGGGGAGAGACCCAGTACTTC
cdr3_aa: CATSDRLAGGETQYF

clone_size: many
v_call: TRBV28
d_call: -
j_call: TRBJ1-5
cdr3_nt: TGTGCCAGCAGTTTGAGGGTTCACAGCAATCAGCCCCAGCATTTT
cdr3_aa: CASSLRVHSNQPQHF

clone_size: once
v_call: TRBV6-5
d_call: TRBD1
j_call: TRBJ2-1
cdr3_nt: TGTGCCAGCAGTTACTTGAGCCAGGGGGACTACAATGAGCAGTTCTTC
cdr3_aa: CASSYLSQGDYNEQFF

clone_size: few
v_call: TRBV27
d_call: -
j_call: TRBJ2-3
cdr3_nt: TGTGCCAGCAGGGAAACCCCGGGAGTCACAGATACGCAGTATTTT
cdr3_aa: CASRETPGVTDTQYF

clone_size: -
v_call: TRBV4-3
d_call: TRBD1
j_call: TRBJ2-1
cdr3_nt: TGCGCCAGCAGCCCGGGACAGGGGGGTAATGAGCAGTTCTTC
cdr3_aa: CASSPGQGGNEQFF

clone_size: -
v_call: TRBV7-9
d_call: -
j_call: TRBJ2-1
cdr3_nt: TGTGCCAGCAGCTTTACCAGGGCGCCCTACAATGAGCAGTTCTTC
cdr3_aa: CASSFTRAPYNEQFF

clone_size: many
v_call: TRBV13
d_call: TRBD2
j_call: TRBJ2-7
cdr3_nt: TGTGCCAGCAGACGGGGGGGCATTCGGGAAACCTACGAGCAGTACTTC
cdr3_aa: CASRRGGIRETYEQYF

clone_size: many
v_call: TRBV2
d_call: -
j_call: TRBJ2-5
cdr3_nt: TGTGCCAGCAGTGACGAGGGGTTCGATTCGGAGACCCAGTACTTC
cdr3_aa: CASSDEGFDSETQYF

clone_size: many
v_call: TRBV20-1
d_call: -
j_call: TRBJ2-3
cdr3_nt: TGCAGTGCTAGGGAGACAGGACGGCAGTATTTT
cdr3_aa: CSARETGRQYF

clone_size: few
v_call: TRBV7-9
d_call: TRBD1
j_call: TRBJ1-6
cdr3_nt: TGTGCCAGCAGCCGACAGGGAAATAATTCACCCCTCCACTTT
cdr3_aa: CASSRQGNNSPLHF

clone_size: -
v_call: TRBV7-9
d_call: -
j_call: TRBJ2-7
cdr3_nt: TGTGCCAGCAGCCCTGTAAGGGGTGCCTACGAGCAGTACTTC
cdr3_aa: CASSPVRGAYEQYF

clone_size: many
v_call: TRBV20-1
d_call: -
j_call: TRBJ1-2
cdr3_nt: TGCAGTGCTAGAGCAACCCGACAGTACAACTATGGCTACACCTTC
cdr3_aa: CSARATRQYNYGYTF

clone_size: many
v_call: TRBV28
d_call: -
j_call: TRBJ2-7
cdr3_nt: TGTGCCAGCAGTTTAGGAGGGTTGGGGCAGTACTTC
cdr3_aa: CASSLGGLGQYF

clone_size: many
v_call: TRBV11-2
d_call: -
j_call: TRBJ2-2
cdr3_nt: TGTGCCAGCAGCTTTTCCTCGGGTGCGAACACCGGGGAGCTGTTTTTT
cdr3_aa: CASSFSSGANTGELFF

clone_size: -
v_call: TRBV20-1
d_call: -
j_call: TRBJ2-1
cdr3_nt: TGCAGTGCTAGAGAGGGTTCGAGTAGCTCCTACAATGAGCAGTTCTTC
cdr3_aa: CSAREGSSSSYNEQFF

clone_size: -
v_call: TRBV9
d_call: TRBD2
j_call: TRBJ2-3
cdr3_nt: TGTGCCAGCAACCGGGGGGGGATCGCAGATACGCAGTATTTT
cdr3_aa: CASNRGGIADTQYF

clone_size: many
v_call: TRBV28
d_call: -
j_call: TRBJ1-2
cdr3_nt: TGTGCCAGCAGTTTGGGCATCAACTATGGCTACACCTTC
cdr3_aa: CASSLGINYGYTF

clone_size: -
v_call: TRBV5-8
d_call: -
j_call: TRBJ1-5
cdr3_nt: TGTGCCAGCAGCTCCCAGGACAAGCCCCAGCATTTT
cdr3_aa: CASSSQDKPQHF

clone_size: many
v_call: TRBV28
d_call: TRBD2
j_call: TRBJ2-1
cdr3_nt: TGTGCCAGCAGCAGACCCCCCGGGACTAGCGGGAGGCGAAGCTCCTACAATGAGCAGTTCTTC
cdr3_aa: CASSRPPGTSGRRSSYNEQFF

clone_size: many
v_call: TRBV18
d_call: -
j_call: TRBJ1-1
cdr3_nt: TGTGCCAGCTCACCACAGGACGACCGAACTGAAGCTTTCTTT
cdr3_aa: CASSPQDDRTEAFF

clone_size: few
v_call: TRBV7-4
d_call: TRBD2
j_call: TRBJ2-7
cdr3_nt: TGTGCCAGCAGCTACCGACTGAGCGGGAGCTCCTACGAGCAGTACTTC
cdr3_aa: CASSYRLSGSSYEQYF

clone_size: -
v_call: TRBV7-9
d_call: TRBD2
j_call: TRBJ2-3
cdr3_nt: TGTGCCAGCAGCTATCGACTAGCGGGGGCGGGGTTCTACGGCACAGATACGCAGTATTTT
cdr3_aa: CASSYRLAGAGFYGTDTQYF

clone_size: -
v_call: TRBV6-9
d_call: -
j_call: TRBJ1-6
cdr3_nt: TGTGCCAGCAGTTGGAATTCACCCCTCCACTTT
cdr3_aa: CASSWNSPLHF

clone_size: -
v_call: TRBV7-9
d_call: -
j_call: TRBJ1-2
cdr3_nt: TGTGCCAGCAGCTTCCGCGGGGAGGGATATGGCTACACCTTC
cdr3_aa: CASSFRGEGYGYTF

clone_size: few
v_call: TRBV30
d_call: -
j_call: TRBJ2-1
cdr3_nt: TGTGCCTGGAGCGTGGAGTTTGGGGTGAATGAGCAGTTCTTC
cdr3_aa: CAWSVEFGVNEQFF

clone_size: few
v_call: TRBV30
d_call: -
j_call: TRBJ2-3
cdr3_nt: TGTGCCTTTAGCTACTACCGACAAGGGTGGGGCACAGATACGCAGTATTTT
cdr3_aa: CAFSYYRQGWGTDTQYF

clone_size: many
v_call: TRBV3-1
d_call: TRBD2
j_call: TRBJ2-7
cdr3_nt: TGTGCCAGCAGCCAAGACGGTAGCGGGAGGAGAGAGCAGTACTTC
cdr3_aa: CASSQDGSGRREQYF

clone_size: many
v_call: TRBV18
d_call: TRBD2
j_call: TRBJ2-1
cdr3_nt: TGTGCCAGCTCACCACCGGGACTAGCCTACAATGAGCAGTTCTTC
cdr3_aa: CASSPPGLAYNEQFF

clone_size: few
v_call: TRBV19
d_call: -
j_call: TRBJ2-7
cdr3_nt: TGTGCCAGTAGTCCCTTCGCCGGGCGTTTCTCTTACGAGCAGTACTTC
cdr3_aa: CASSPFAGRFSYEQYF

clone_size: -
v_call: TRBV6-2/TRBV6-3
d_call: TRBD1
j_call: TRBJ2-7
cdr3_nt: TGTGCCAGCAGCCGCGGACAGGAGCTTCTCACCTACGAGCAGTACTTC
cdr3_aa: CASSRGQELLTYEQYF

clone_size: few
v_call: TRBV7-6
d_call: TRBD1
j_call: TRBJ2-1
cdr3_nt: TGTGCCAGCAGCTTACGACGGGACAGGGTCAATGAGCAGTTCTTC
cdr3_aa: CASSLRRDRVNEQFF

clone_size: few
v_call: TRBV7-9
d_call: -
j_call: TRBJ2-7
cdr3_nt: TGTGCCAGCAGCTTCCGAGAAGCCTACGAGCAGTACTTC
cdr3_aa: CASSFREAYEQYF

clone_size: -
v_call: TRBV7-9
d_call: TRBD2
j_call: TRBJ2-5
cdr3_nt: TGTGCCAGCAGCTCCTCAGCGGGAGCGTCCACCCAGTACTTC
cdr3_aa: CASSSSAGASTQYF